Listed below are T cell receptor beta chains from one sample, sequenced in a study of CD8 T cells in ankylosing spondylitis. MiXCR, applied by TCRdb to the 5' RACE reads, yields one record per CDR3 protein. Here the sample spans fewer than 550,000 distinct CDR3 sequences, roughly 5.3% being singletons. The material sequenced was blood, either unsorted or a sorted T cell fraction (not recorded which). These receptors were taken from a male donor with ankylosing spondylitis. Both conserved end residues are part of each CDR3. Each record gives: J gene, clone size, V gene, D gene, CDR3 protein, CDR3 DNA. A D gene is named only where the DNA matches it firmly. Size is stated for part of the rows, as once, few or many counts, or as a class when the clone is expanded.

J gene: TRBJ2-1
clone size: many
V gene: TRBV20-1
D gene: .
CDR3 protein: CSDGLSVTEQFF
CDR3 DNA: TGCAGTGACGGACTAAGTGTCACTGAGCAGTTCTTC

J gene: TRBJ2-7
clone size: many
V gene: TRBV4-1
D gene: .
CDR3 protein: CASSPRIEVYEQYF
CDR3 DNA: TGCGCCAGCAGCCCACGAATTGAGGTCTACGAGCAGTACTTC

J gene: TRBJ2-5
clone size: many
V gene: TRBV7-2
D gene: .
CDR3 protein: CASTLRGAEETQYF
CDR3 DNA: TGTGCCAGCACCTTAAGGGGGGCCGAAGAGACCCAGTACTTC

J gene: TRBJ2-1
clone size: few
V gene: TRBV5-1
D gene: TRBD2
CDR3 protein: CASSLAGLANSEQFF
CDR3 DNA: TGCGCCAGCAGCTTGGCGGGACTAGCCAACAGTGAGCAGTTCTTC

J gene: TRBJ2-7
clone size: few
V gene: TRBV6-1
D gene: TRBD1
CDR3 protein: CASSRTGAKAYEQYF
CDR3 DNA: TGTGCCAGCAGCCGAACAGGGGCCAAGGCCTACGAGCAGTACTTC

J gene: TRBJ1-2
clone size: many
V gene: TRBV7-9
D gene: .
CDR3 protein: CASSLTQGYTF
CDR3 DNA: TGTGCCAGCAGCTTAACCCAAGGCTACACCTTC

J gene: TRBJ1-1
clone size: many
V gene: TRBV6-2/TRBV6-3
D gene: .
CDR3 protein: CASSYEDSPEAFF
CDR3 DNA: TGTGCCAGCAGTTACGAGGACAGCCCAGAAGCTTTCTTT

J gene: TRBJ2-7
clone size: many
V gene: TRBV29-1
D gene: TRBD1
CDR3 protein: CSGSLTGNEQYF
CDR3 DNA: TGCAGCGGCTCTCTGACAGGGAACGAGCAGTACTTC

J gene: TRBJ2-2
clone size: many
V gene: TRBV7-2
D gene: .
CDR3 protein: CASSLGGHNTGELFF
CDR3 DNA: TGTGCCAGCAGCTTAGGGGGGCACAACACCGGGGAGCTGTTTTTT

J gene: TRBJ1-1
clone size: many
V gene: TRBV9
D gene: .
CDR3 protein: CASSLRSGSQLPLGTEAFF
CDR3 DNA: TGTGCCAGCAGCCTCCGGTCGGGCAGTCAATTACCCTTGGGCACTGAAGCTTTCTTT

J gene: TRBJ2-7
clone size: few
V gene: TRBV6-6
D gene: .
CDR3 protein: CASSYVGPYEQYF
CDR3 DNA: TGTGCCAGCAGTTACGTGGGTCCCTACGAGCAGTACTTC

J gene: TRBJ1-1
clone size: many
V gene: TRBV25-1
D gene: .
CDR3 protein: CASRGAGDRYSVTEAFF
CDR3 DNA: TGTGCCAGCAGGGGGGCAGGGGATAGGTATTCGGTCACTGAAGCTTTCTTT

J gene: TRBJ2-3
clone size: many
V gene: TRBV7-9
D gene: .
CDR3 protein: CASSPEVATLTDTQYF
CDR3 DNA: TGTGCCAGCAGCCCCGAGGTAGCGACCCTCACAGATACGCAGTATTTT

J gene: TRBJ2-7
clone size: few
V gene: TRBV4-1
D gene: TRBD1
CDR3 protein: CASSPIGGTGSTEQYF
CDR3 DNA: TGCGCCAGCAGCCCCATTGGTGGGACAGGGTCGACCGAGCAGTACTTC

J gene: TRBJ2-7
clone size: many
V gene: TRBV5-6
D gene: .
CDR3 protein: CASSVLDRIFYEQYF
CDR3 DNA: TGTGCCAGCAGCGTCCTCGACAGAATATTCTACGAGCAGTACTTC

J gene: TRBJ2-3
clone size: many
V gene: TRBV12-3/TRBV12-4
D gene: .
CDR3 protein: CASTQEGGWDTQYF
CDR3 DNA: TGTGCCAGCACCCAGGAGGGAGGATGGGATACGCAGTATTTT

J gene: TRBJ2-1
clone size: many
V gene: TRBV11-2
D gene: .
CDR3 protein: CASSPQPAPDEQFF
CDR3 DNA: TGTGCCAGCAGCCCTCAACCGGCCCCGGATGAGCAGTTCTTC

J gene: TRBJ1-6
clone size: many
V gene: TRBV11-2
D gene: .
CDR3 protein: CASSLFGRTSSYNSPLHF
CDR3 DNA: TGTGCCAGCAGCTTATTTGGCCGAACTAGCTCCTATAATTCACCCCTCCACTTT

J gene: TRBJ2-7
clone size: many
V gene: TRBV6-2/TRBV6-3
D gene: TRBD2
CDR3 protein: CASRLAGGRSEQYF
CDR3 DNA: TGTGCCAGCAGACTAGCGGGAGGGAGAAGCGAGCAGTACTTC

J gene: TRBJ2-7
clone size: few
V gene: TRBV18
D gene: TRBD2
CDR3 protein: CASSAPGLGSYEQYF
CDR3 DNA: TGTGCCAGCTCAGCCCCGGGACTAGGATCCTACGAGCAGTACTTC

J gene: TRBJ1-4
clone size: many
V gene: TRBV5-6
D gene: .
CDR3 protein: CASSYGADATNEKLFF
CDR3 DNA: TGTGCCAGCAGCTACGGGGCGGATGCAACTAATGAAAAACTGTTTTTT

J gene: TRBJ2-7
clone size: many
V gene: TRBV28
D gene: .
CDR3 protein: CASSLGPLEQYF
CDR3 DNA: TGTGCCAGCAGTTTGGGACCGCTGGAGCAGTACTTC

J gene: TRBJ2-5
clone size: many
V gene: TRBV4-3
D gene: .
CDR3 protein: CASSPSLKETQYF
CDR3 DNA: TGCGCCAGCAGCCCCTCCCTAAAGGAGACCCAGTACTTC

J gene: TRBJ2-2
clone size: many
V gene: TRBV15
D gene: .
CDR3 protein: CATGSGSYTGELFF
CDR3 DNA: TGTGCCACCGGGAGTGGATCGTACACCGGGGAGCTGTTTTTT

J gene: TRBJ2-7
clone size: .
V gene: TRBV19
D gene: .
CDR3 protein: CASSREAGIYEQYF
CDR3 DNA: TGTGCCAGTAGTAGAGAGGCAGGGATCTACGAGCAGTACTTC

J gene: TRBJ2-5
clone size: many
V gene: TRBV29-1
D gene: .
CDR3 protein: CSVGQGFQETQYF
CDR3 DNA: TGCAGCGTTGGGCAGGGCTTCCAAGAGACCCAGTACTTC

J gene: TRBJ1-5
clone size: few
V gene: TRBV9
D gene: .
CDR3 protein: CASSVGGYSNQPQHF
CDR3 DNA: TGTGCCAGCAGCGTAGGAGGGTATAGCAATCAGCCCCAGCATTTT

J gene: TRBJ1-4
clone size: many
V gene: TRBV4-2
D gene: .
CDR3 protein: CASSQDLRLINEKLFF
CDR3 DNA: TGTGCCAGCAGCCAAGATCTCCGACTTATTAATGAAAAACTGTTTTTT

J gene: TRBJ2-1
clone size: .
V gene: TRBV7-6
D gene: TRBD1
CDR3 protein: CASSLQGVYEQFF
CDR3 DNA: TGTGCCAGCAGCTTACAGGGGGTTTATGAGCAGTTCTTC

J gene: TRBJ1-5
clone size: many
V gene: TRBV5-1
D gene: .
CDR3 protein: CASSPDPGQGFPAQHF
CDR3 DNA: TGCGCCAGCAGCCCAGATCCGGGACAAGGCTTCCCTGCCCAGCATTTT

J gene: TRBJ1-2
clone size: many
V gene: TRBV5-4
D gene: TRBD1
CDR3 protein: CASSLGRGPGGYTF
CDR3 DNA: TGTGCCAGCAGCCTTGGAAGGGGGCCGGGTGGCTACACCTTC

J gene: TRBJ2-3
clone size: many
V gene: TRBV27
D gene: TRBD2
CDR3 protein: CASGFTLAGGPDTQYF
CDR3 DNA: TGTGCCAGCGGATTTACCCTAGCGGGAGGGCCAGATACGCAGTATTTT

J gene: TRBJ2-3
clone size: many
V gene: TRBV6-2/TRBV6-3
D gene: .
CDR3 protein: CASSRDDPNPYF
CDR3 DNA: TGTGCCAGCAGCCGGGACGATCCTAACCCGTATTTT

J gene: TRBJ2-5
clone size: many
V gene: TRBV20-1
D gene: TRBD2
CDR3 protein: CSALSGRAWETQYF
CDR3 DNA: TGCAGTGCTCTGAGCGGGAGGGCCTGGGAGACCCAGTACTTC

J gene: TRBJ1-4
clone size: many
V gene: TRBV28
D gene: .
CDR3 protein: CASSLLQTTNEKLFF
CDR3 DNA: TGTGCCAGCAGTTTATTACAGACAACTAATGAAAAACTGTTTTTT

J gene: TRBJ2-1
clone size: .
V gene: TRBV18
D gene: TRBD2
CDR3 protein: CASSPTGGGAYNEQFF
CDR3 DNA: TGTGCCAGCTCACCAACGGGGGGAGGAGCCTACAATGAGCAGTTCTTC

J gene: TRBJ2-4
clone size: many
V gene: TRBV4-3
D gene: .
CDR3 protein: CASSQGRAPLAKNIQYF
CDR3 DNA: TGCGCCAGCAGCCAGGGCCGGGCACCCTTAGCCAAAAACATTCAGTACTTC